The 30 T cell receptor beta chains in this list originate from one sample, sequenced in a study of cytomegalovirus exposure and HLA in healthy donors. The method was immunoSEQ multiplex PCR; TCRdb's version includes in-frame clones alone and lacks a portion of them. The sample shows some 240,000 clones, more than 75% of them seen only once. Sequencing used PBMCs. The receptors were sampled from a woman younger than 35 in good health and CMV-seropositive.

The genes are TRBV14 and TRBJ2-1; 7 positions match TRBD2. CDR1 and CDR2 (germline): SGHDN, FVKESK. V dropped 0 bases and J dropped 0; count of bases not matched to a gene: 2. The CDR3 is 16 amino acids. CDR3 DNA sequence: TGTGCCAGCAGCCAAGACGGCGGGAGCTCCTACAATGAGCAGTTCTTC. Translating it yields CASSQDGGSSYNEQFF.

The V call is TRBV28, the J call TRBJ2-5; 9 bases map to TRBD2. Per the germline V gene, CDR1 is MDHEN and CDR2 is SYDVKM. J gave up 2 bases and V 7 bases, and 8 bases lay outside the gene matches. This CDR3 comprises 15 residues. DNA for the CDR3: TGTGCCAGCAATCTCATCGGACTAGCGCAAGAGACCCAGTACTTC. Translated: CASNLIGLAQETQYF.

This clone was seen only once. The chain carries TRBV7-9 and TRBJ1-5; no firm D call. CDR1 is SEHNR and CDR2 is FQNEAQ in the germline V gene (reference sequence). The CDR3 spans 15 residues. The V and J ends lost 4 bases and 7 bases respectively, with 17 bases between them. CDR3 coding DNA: TGTGCCAGCAGCTCGGCGGCCCCGACCCCCCAGCCCCAGCATTTT. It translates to CASSSAAPTPQPQHF.

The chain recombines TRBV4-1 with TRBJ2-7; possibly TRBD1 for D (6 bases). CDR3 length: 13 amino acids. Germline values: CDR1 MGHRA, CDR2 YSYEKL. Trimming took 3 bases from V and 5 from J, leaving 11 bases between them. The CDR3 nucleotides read TGCGCCAGCAGCCATGCCAGGGGAAACGAGCAGTACTTC. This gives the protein CASSHARGNEQYF.

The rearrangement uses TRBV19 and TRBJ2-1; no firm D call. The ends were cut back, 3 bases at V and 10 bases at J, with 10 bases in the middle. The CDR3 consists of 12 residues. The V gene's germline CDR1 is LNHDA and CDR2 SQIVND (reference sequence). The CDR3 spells CASSMNPREQFF. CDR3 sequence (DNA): TGTGCCAGTAGTATGAATCCCAGGGAGCAGTTCTTC.

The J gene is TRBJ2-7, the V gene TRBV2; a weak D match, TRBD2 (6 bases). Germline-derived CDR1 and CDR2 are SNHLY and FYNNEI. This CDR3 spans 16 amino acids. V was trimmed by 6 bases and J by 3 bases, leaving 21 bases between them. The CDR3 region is CASRLSRNIGGYEQYF. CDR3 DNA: TGTGCCAGCAGGCTCTCTCGCAATATCGGGGGCTACGAGCAGTACTTC.

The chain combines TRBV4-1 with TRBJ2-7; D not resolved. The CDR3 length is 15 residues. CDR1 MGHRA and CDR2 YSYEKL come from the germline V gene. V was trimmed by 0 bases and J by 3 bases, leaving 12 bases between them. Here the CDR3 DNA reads TGCGCCAGCAGCCAAGAACCCCTCCCCAGCTACGAGCAGTACTTC. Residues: CASSQEPLPSYEQYF.

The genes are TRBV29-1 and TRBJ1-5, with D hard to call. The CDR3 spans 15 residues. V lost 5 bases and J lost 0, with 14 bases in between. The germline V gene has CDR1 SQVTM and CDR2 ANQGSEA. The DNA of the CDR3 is TGCAGCGTTCTGTTTGGTACAGTTAGCAATCAGCCCCAGCATTTT. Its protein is CSVLFGTVSNQPQHF.

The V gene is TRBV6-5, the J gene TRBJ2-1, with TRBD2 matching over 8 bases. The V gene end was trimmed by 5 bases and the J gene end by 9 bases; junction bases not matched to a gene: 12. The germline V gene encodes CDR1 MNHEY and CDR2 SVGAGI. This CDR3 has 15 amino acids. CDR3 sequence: CASSLGLGRSIEQFF. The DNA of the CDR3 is TGTGCCAGCAGTCTGGGACTAGGGAGAAGTATTGAGCAGTTCTTC.

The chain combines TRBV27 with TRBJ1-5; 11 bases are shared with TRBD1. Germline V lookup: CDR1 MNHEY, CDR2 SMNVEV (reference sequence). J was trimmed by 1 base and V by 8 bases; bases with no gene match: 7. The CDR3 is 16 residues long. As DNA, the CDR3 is TGTGCCAGCCGGGACAGGGGGTTCGGGAGCAATCAGCCCCAGCATTTT. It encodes CASRDRGFGSNQPQHF.

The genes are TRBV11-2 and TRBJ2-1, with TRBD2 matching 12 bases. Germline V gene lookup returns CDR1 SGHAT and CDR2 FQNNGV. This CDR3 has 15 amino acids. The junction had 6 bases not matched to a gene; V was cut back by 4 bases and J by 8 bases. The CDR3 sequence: CASSSGTSGSDEQFF. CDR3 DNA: TGTGCCAGCAGCTCCGGGACTAGCGGGTCCGATGAGCAGTTCTTC.

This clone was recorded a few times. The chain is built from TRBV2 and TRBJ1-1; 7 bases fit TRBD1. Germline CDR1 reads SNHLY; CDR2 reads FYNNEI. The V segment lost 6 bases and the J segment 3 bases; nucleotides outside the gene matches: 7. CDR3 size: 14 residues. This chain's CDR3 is CASSPGQSYTEAFF. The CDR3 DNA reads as TGTGCCAGCAGCCCGGGACAGAGTTACACTGAAGCTTTCTTT.

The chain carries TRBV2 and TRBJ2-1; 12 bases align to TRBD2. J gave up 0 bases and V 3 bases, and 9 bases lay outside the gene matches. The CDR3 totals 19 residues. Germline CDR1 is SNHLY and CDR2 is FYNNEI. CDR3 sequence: CASSDRTSGTVFSYNEQFF. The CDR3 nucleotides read TGTGCCAGCAGTGACCGGACTAGCGGGACCGTCTTCTCCTACAATGAGCAGTTCTTC.

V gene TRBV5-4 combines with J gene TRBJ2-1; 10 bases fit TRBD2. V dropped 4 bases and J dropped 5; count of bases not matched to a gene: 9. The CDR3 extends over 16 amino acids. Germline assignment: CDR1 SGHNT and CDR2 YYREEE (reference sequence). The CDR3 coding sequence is TGTGCCAGCAGCCCTGGCGGGACTAGCGTAGACAATGAGCAGTTCTTC. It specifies CASSPGGTSVDNEQFF.

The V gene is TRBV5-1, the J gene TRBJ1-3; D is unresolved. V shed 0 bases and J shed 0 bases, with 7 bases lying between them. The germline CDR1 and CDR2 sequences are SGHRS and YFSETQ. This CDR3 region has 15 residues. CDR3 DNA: TGCGCCAGCAGCTTGGGCAGACTCTCTGGAAACACCATATATTTT. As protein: CASSLGRLSGNTIYF.

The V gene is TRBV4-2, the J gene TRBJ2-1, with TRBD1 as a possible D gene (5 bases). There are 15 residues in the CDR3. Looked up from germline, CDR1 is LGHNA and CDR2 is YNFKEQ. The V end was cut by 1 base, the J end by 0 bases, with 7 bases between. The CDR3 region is CASSQGGGSYNEQFF. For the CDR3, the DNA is TGTGCCAGCAGCCAAGGGGGCGGCTCCTACAATGAGCAGTTCTTC.

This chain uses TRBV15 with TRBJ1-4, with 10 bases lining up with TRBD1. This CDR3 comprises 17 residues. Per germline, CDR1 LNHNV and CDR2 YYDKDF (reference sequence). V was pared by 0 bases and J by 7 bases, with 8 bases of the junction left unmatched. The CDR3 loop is CATSRDGAGQGSEKLFF. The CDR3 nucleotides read TGTGCCACCAGCAGAGATGGGGCGGGACAGGGGTCTGAAAAACTGTTTTTT.

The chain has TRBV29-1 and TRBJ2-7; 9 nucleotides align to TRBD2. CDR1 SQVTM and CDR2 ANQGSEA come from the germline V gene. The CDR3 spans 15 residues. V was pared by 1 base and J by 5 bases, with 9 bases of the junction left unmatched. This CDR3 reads CSVEGRGLAGNEQYF. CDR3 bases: TGCAGCGTTGAAGGACGGGGACTAGCTGGCAACGAGCAGTACTTC.

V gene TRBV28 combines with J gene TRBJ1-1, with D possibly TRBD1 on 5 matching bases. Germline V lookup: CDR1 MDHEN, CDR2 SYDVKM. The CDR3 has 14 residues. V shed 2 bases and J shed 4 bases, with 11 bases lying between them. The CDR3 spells CASSLLGGGTEAFF. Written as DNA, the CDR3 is TGTGCCAGCAGTTTACTGGGCGGGGGCACTGAAGCTTTCTTT.

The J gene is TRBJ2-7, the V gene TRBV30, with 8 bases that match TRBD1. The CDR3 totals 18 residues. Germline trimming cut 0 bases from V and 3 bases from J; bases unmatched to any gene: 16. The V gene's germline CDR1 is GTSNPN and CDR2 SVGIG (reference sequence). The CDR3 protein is CAWSVKSGGAGGIYEQYF. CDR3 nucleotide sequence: TGTGCCTGGAGTGTAAAGTCGGGTGGGGCAGGGGGCATCTACGAGCAGTACTTC.

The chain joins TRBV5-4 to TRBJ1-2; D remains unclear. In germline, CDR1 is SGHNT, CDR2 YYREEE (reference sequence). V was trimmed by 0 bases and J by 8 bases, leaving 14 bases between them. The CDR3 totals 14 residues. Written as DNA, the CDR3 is TGTGCCAGCAGCTTGGAGTCAGGTTTGAAGGGCTACACCTTC. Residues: CASSLESGLKGYTF. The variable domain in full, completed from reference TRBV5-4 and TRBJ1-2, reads ETGVTQSPTHLIKTRGQQVTLRCSSQSGHNTVSWYQQALGQGPQFIFQYYREEENGRGNFPPRFSGLQFPNYSSELNVNALELDDSALYLCASSLESGLKGYTFGSGTRLTVV.

The CDR3 sequence: CASSFTGYEQYF. DNA for the CDR3: TGTGCCAGCAGCTTTACGGGCTACGAGCAGTACTTC. V and J are TRBV11-2 and TRBJ2-7; D remains ambiguous. Trimming took 3 bases from V and 3 from J, leaving 6 bases between them. The germline gives CDR1 SGHAT, CDR2 FQNNGV. This CDR3 contains 12 residues.

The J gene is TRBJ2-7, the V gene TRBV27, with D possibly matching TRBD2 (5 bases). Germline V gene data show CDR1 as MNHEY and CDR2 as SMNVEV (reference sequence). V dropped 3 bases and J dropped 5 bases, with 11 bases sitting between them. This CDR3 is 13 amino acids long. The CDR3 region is CASSFTGVNEQYF. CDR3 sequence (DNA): TGTGCCAGCAGTTTCACCGGGGTCAACGAGCAGTACTTC.

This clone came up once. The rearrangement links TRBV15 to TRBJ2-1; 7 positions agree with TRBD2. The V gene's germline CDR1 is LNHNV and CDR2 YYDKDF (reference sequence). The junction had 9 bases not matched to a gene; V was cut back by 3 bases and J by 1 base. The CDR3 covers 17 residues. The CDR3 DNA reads TGTGCCACCAGCAGGGGTCGGGGAGGGATATCCTACAATGAGCAGTTCTTC. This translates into CATSRGRGGISYNEQFF.

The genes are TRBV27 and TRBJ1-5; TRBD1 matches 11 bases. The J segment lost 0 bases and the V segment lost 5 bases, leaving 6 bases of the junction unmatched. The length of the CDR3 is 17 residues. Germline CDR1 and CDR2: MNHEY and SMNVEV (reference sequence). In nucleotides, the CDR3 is TGTGCCAGCAGTCCCCGGACAGGGGGCAATAGCAATCAGCCCCAGCATTTT. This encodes CASSPRTGGNSNQPQHF.

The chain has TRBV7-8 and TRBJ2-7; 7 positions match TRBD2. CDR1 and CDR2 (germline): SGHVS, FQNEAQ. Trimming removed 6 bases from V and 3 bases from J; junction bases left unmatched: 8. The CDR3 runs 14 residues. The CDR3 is CASRNGTTHYEQYF. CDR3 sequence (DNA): TGTGCCAGCAGAAACGGGACTACCCACTACGAGCAGTACTTC.

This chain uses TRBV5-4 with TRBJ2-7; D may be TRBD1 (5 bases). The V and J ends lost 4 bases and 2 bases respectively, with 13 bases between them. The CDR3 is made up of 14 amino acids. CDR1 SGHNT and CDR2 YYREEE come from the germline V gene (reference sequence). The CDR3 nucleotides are TGTGCCAGCAGCATCGACGCAGGGCCCTACGAGCAGTACTTC. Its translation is CASSIDAGPYEQYF.

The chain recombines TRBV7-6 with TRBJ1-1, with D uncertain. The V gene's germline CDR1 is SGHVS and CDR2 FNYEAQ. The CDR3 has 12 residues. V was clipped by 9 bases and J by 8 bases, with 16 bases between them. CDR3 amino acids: CARSPGVDEAFF. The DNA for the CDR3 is TGTGCCAGGAGTCCGGGAGTTGACGAAGCTTTCTTT.

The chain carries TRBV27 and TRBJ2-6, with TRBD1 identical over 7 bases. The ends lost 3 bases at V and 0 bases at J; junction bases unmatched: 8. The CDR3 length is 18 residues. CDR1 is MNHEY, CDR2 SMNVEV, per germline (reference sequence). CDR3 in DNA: TGTGCCAGCAGTTTGACAGGGTCCCCTTTCTCTGGGGCCAACGTCCTGACTTTC. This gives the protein CASSLTGSPFSGANVLTF.

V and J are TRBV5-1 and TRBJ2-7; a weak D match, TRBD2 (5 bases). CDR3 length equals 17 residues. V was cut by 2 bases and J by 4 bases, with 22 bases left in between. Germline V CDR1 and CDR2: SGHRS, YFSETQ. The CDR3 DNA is TGCGCCAGCAGCTTAGACACGACGGACTCTTCGTGGTACGAGCAGTACTTC. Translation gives CASSLDTTDSSWYEQYF.